This is a list of T cell receptor beta chains from one sample in a study of T cells in Graves' hyperthyroidism and ophthalmopathy. Using its own MiXCR run on the multiplex PCR reads, TCRdb lists one record per CDR3 protein. The sample contains over 350,000 distinct CDR3 sequences, about 14% of which appear only once. The sequenced material came from blood. The source is a man aged 50 to 59 with Graves' ophthalmopathy. CDR3s include the opening cysteine and the closing phenylalanine or tryptophan. D genes are given only for firm matches. Clone sizes are given selectively: once, few, many, or a class where the clone is expanded.

v_gene,abundance,j_gene,d_gene,CDR3nt,CDR3aa
TRBV6-1,many,TRBJ2-7,TRBD2,TGTGCCAGCAAACGGGGGGGATCTTACGAGCAGTACTTC,CASKRGGSYEQYF
TRBV10-3,many,TRBJ1-4,.,TGTGCCATCAAGGACTCAAATAATGAGAAACTGTTTTTT,CAIKDSNNEKLFF
TRBV5-1,few,TRBJ2-3,TRBD1,TGCGCCAGCAGACAGACAGGGATGGTCGCAGATACGCAGTATTTT,CASRQTGMVADTQYF
TRBV6-1,many,TRBJ2-7,TRBD1,TGTGCCAGCAGTCTATGGGGCAGGGGGCGGAACGAGCAGTACTTC,CASSLWGRGRNEQYF
TRBV29-1,few,TRBJ2-2,TRBD2,TGCAGCGTCAAAGCACTAGCGGGAGTAACCGGGGAGCTGTTTTTT,CSVKALAGVTGELFF
TRBV28,many,TRBJ2-1,TRBD1,TGTGCCAGCAGTTCGGGACAGGGGGCGTTCAATGAGCAGTTCTTC,CASSSGQGAFNEQFF
TRBV3-1,many,TRBJ2-2,.,TGTGCCAGCAGCCTCCGACTAGGTATAGCCGGGGAGCTGTTTTTT,CASSLRLGIAGELFF
TRBV28,many,TRBJ1-3,.,TGTGCCAGCAGCCCAATAGGAGGTGGAGGAAACACCATATATTTT,CASSPIGGGGNTIYF
TRBV2,.,TRBJ2-2,TRBD2,TGTGCCAGCGGTGAGGTAGCGGGAGGAACCGGGGAGCTGTTTTTT,CASGEVAGGTGELFF
TRBV11-3,.,TRBJ2-1,.,TGTGCCAGCAGCTTAGTGGGTAGCGGCAACAATGAGCAGTTCTTC,CASSLVGSGNNEQFF
TRBV11-2,many,TRBJ2-5,.,TGTGCCAGCAGCTTAGCTCCTACTGGGCGCGCCTGGAAGGAGACCCAGTACTTC,CASSLAPTGRAWKETQYF
TRBV20-1,.,TRBJ2-1,.,TGCAGTGCTACACGACTAGTAGTGTCCTACAATGAGCAGTTCTTC,CSATRLVVSYNEQFF
TRBV9,.,TRBJ2-7,.,TGTGCCAGCAGCCCGACGGTGGGCGTGGGGGGAAACGAGCAGTACTTC,CASSPTVGVGGNEQYF
TRBV20-1,.,TRBJ2-5,TRBD2,TGCAGTGCCCGCGGACTAGCTTTACTTCGGGGAGAGACCCAGTACTTC,CSARGLALLRGETQYF
TRBV28,many,TRBJ2-5,.,TGTGCCAGCTTCCCCGGGGCAGAAAAAGAGACCCAGTACTTC,CASFPGAEKETQYF
TRBV29-1,many,TRBJ2-5,.,TGCAGCGTTGCAGGTAGCGAGGAGACCCAGTACTTC,CSVAGSEETQYF
TRBV11-2,many,TRBJ2-5,.,TGTGCCAGCAGCTTACTACCAGGGGGGGTCGGAGGAGAGACCCAGTACTTC,CASSLLPGGVGGETQYF
TRBV30,many,TRBJ1-1,.,TGTGCCTGGAGTGGGACATGGGACACTGAAGCTTTCTTT,CAWSGTWDTEAFF
TRBV28,many,TRBJ2-3,.,TGTGCCAGCAGTTTATCGATCGTAGCCGATCTAAGCACAGATACGCAGTATTTT,CASSLSIVADLSTDTQYF
TRBV9,many,TRBJ2-2,.,TGTGCCAGCAGCGTAGCTACCAAGACTAGTCCCGGGGAGCTGTTTTTT,CASSVATKTSPGELFF
TRBV11-2,many,TRBJ2-4,.,TGTGCCAGCAGGGGTTTCGGGACGACCAAAAACATTCAGTACTTC,CASRGFGTTKNIQYF
TRBV5-1,many,TRBJ2-1,TRBD2,TGCGCCAGCAGCTTCAGGACTAGCGAGAATGAGCAGTTCTTC,CASSFRTSENEQFF
TRBV20-1,many,TRBJ2-7,TRBD1,TGCAGTGCTGTGGACACCGGGACAGCATCCTACGAGCAGTACTTC,CSAVDTGTASYEQYF
TRBV6-6,many,TRBJ2-7,TRBD1,TGTGCCAGCAGTTACTCGTACGGTGGCGACAGGGGCCACGAGCAGTACTTC,CASSYSYGGDRGHEQYF
TRBV19,.,TRBJ1-1,.,TGTGCCAGTACCGACCGCTCGAACACTGAAGCTTTCTTT,CASTDRSNTEAFF
TRBV20-1,few,TRBJ1-4,.,TGCAGTGCTAGAGATCCGAGACAGAACAATGAAAAACTGTTTTTT,CSARDPRQNNEKLFF
TRBV19,many,TRBJ2-1,TRBD1,TGTGCCAGTATCCAGACAGGGGGGAGCTACAATGAGCAGTTCTTC,CASIQTGGSYNEQFF
TRBV29-1,many,TRBJ2-7,.,TGCAGCGTGACCGGGGCTCGAGAGCTAGACGAGCAGTACTTC,CSVTGARELDEQYF
TRBV20-1,many,TRBJ2-4,.,TGCAGTGCTAGAGGAGGGGATAAAAACATTCAGTACTTC,CSARGGDKNIQYF
TRBV4-2,.,TRBJ1-5,.,TGTGCCAGCAGCCAAGACTCCGGGGGTAGCAATCAGCCCCAGCATTTT,CASSQDSGGSNQPQHF
TRBV20-1,.,TRBJ2-2,TRBD2,TGCAGTGCTAGTGTAGCGGGACGGGTCGGGGAGCTGTTTTTT,CSASVAGRVGELFF
TRBV24-1,many,TRBJ2-1,TRBD1,TGTGCCACCAGTGAACCGACAGGGATTAGGGGCTACAATGAGCAGTTCTTC,CATSEPTGIRGYNEQFF
TRBV27,few,TRBJ2-3,.,TGTGCCAGCAGTCACCGTCAACAGCGAGAAACAGATACGCAGTATTTT,CASSHRQQRETDTQYF
TRBV29-1,few,TRBJ2-1,.,TGCAGCGTTGAAGATCGAGGTTCTACATCCTACAATGAGCAGTTCTTC,CSVEDRGSTSYNEQFF
TRBV9,once,TRBJ2-1,.,TGTGCCAGCAGCTCCTGGTCCAGACGGGTCCCCTACAATGAGCAGTTCTTC,CASSSWSRRVPYNEQFF
TRBV28,many,TRBJ2-7,TRBD1,TGTGCCAGCAGTTTGACAGGGCCGGTTTACGAGCAGTACTTC,CASSLTGPVYEQYF
TRBV7-2,few,TRBJ2-5,.,TGTGCCAGCAGCTTAAGCCGGCGGGAGAACTCTTGGGGGCCGGAGACCCGGTACTTC,CASSLSRRENSWGPETRYF
TRBV7-9,.,TRBJ2-5,TRBD2,TGTGCCAGCAGCTCTCCGAGACTAGCGGGAGTAGAACAAGAGACCCAGTACTTC,CASSSPRLAGVEQETQYF
TRBV6-1,few,TRBJ2-3,.,TGTGCCAGCACACAGGCGATCACAGATACGCAGTATTTT,CASTQAITDTQYF
TRBV11-2,many,TRBJ1-1,TRBD1,TGTGCCAGCAGCCCGACAGGGGACCACACTGAAGCTTTCTTT,CASSPTGDHTEAFF
TRBV3-1,many,TRBJ2-7,.,TGTGCCAGCAGCCCGGGACTCCGCTACGAGCAGTACTTC,CASSPGLRYEQYF
TRBV4-1,.,TRBJ1-1,.,TGCGCCAGCAGCCACATACAGGAGAACACTGAAGCTTTCTTT,CASSHIQENTEAFF
TRBV20-1,few,TRBJ2-1,.,TGCAGTGCTACCTACCGGGACCTGCTCGACAATGAGCAGTTCTTC,CSATYRDLLDNEQFF
TRBV6-1,few,TRBJ1-2,.,TGTGCCAGCAGTTCACCCGGGAATGGCTACACCTTC,CASSSPGNGYTF
TRBV28,.,TRBJ2-7,.,TGTGCCAGCAGCTTTACAATACAGGGTCGCAGCTCCTACGAGCAGTACTTC,CASSFTIQGRSSYEQYF
TRBV6-1,many,TRBJ2-7,.,TGTGCCAGCAGTGGTGGGCGGGAAAGCGAGCAGTACTTC,CASSGGRESEQYF
TRBV19,many,TRBJ2-2,.,TGTGCCAGTAGTATGGGGGGCTCGAACACCGGGGAGCTGTTTTTT,CASSMGGSNTGELFF
TRBV30,.,TRBJ2-1,.,TGTGCCTGGAGTGGTACGGCAGCTAACACCTACAATGAGCAGTTCTTC,CAWSGTAANTYNEQFF
TRBV12-5,many,TRBJ2-1,.,TGTGCTAGTGGTTTGGTCAGGAGGGGTTACAATGAGCAGTTCTTC,CASGLVRRGYNEQFF
TRBV29-1,few,TRBJ2-2,.,TGCAGCGTGTGGGGGACCGCTGGTGGAACCGGGGAGCTGTTTTTT,CSVWGTAGGTGELFF